This is a list of T cell receptor beta chains from one sample in a study of metastatic and nonmetastatic thyroid tumors. TCRdb re-called clones via MiXCR from the PCR reads. The table records 25,000 to 30,000 clones, about 3.9% of them present only once. Sample: blood. Receptors originate from a male donor with papillary thyroid cancer or a benign thyroid nodule (not recorded which). Some clones in this sample may be carry-over from other donors' samples. The CDR3 runs from the conserved cysteine through the conserved F or W. A D gene is named only where the DNA matches it firmly. Expanded clones get a size class; other rows say once, few or many, or leave the size out.

D gene	clone size	J gene	V gene	CDR3 DNA	CDR3 protein
-	many	TRBJ1-1	TRBV12-3/TRBV12-4	TGTGCCAGCAGTTTTCGGAGGGAACAGAACACTGAAGCTTTCTTT	CASSFRREQNTEAFF
TRBD2	few	TRBJ2-5	TRBV6-1	TGTGCCAGCGCACCACAAGCGGGGGGGATGACCCAGTACTTC	CASAPQAGGMTQYF
TRBD2	-	TRBJ2-2	TRBV30	TGTGCCTGGAGTGCCCAAGCGAGTCTAGCGGAATACTTGAACACCGGGGAGCTGTTTTTT	CAWSAQASLAEYLNTGELFF
TRBD1	medium-sized	TRBJ2-3	TRBV10-1	TGCGCCAGCAGACCCGGGACAGGGGATTCAGATACGCAGTATTTT	CASRPGTGDSDTQYF
-	few	TRBJ2-7	TRBV6-9	TGTGCCAGCAGTTTAGCCCCCGGACATACCTACGAGCAGTACTTC	CASSLAPGHTYEQYF
-	-	TRBJ1-1	TRBV2	TGTGCCAGCAGTCTAGGGGAGGGCACTGAAGCTTTCTTT	CASSLGEGTEAFF
TRBD1	medium-sized	TRBJ1-2	TRBV6-4	TGTGCCAGCACCAAAGACAGGGGCAATGGCTACACCTTC	CASTKDRGNGYTF
TRBD1	medium-sized	TRBJ1-2	TRBV24-1	TGTGCCACCAGTGACGGACAGGGAGTTAACTATGGCTACACCTTC	CATSDGQGVNYGYTF
TRBD2	-	TRBJ2-3	TRBV6-2/TRBV6-3	TGTGCCAGCAGTACTCGCGGGAGGACAGATACGCAGTATTTT	CASSTRGRTDTQYF
-	many	TRBJ2-7	TRBV18	TGTGCCAGCTCACCACCGAAACGGGACGGCGAGCAGTACTTC	CASSPPKRDGEQYF
-	-	TRBJ2-4	TRBV12-3/TRBV12-4	TGTGCCAGCAGTTCTAAAAACATTCAGTACTTC	CASSSKNIQYF
-	few	TRBJ1-1	TRBV7-9	TGTGCCAGCAGTAGCCAGGGGCAGAAAACTGAAGATTTCTTT	CASSSQGQKTEDFF
-	many	TRBJ1-3	TRBV4-1	TGCGCCAGTACCAGGGGTCGCTCTGGAAACACCATATATTTT	CASTRGRSGNTIYF
-	few	TRBJ2-7	TRBV28	TGTGCCAGCAGCTTAGCAGGGGTCCCCTACGAGCAGTACTTC	CASSLAGVPYEQYF
TRBD2	-	TRBJ2-7	TRBV15	TGTGCCACCAGCAGTTTACTAGCGGGAGTGTACGGGCAGTACTTC	CATSSLLAGVYGQYF
TRBD1	medium-sized	TRBJ1-2	TRBV6-1	TGTGCCAGCAGTTATTCGGTCGGGACAGGGTATGGCTACACCTTC	CASSYSVGTGYGYTF
TRBD1	few	TRBJ1-1	TRBV11-3	TGTGCCAGCAGCTCAGGGGGTACTGAAGCTTTCTTT	CASSSGGTEAFF
-	-	TRBJ2-2	TRBV19	TGTGCCAGTAGTATCTTAGCGGTGAACACCGGGGAGCTGTTTTTT	CASSILAVNTGELFF
-	many	TRBJ2-3	TRBV4-1	TGCGCCAGCAGCCCACAAGCGGATACGCAGTATTTT	CASSPQADTQYF
-	medium-sized	TRBJ1-2	TRBV28	TGTGCCAGCAGTTCTGGCGGTCACTATGGCTACACCTTC	CASSSGGHYGYTF
TRBD1	few	TRBJ1-1	TRBV9	TGTGCCAGCAGCGTGGGGACAGGCGTGAACACTGAAGCTTTCTTT	CASSVGTGVNTEAFF
TRBD2	-	TRBJ2-1	TRBV2	TGTGCCAGCACCCCCGTCTCTAGCGGTGTTATTGAGCAGTTCTTC	CASTPVSSGVIEQFF
-	many	TRBJ2-5	TRBV10-2	TGCGCCAGCAGTGACAGGACACCCCAAGAGACCCAGTACTTC	CASSDRTPQETQYF
-	few	TRBJ2-2	TRBV9	TGTGCCAGCAGCCCACCAGTGGGGGACTTAGCGAACACCGGGGAGCTGTTTTTT	CASSPPVGDLANTGELFF
-	many	TRBJ1-2	TRBV14	TGTGCCAGCAGCCCACTTGGGCAGGGAATCAACTATGGCTACACCTTC	CASSPLGQGINYGYTF
TRBD1	few	TRBJ1-1	TRBV19	TGTGCCAGTAGTTCCCGGACAGGGGAGAGTACTGAAGCTTTCTTT	CASSSRTGESTEAFF
TRBD2	-	TRBJ2-3	TRBV12-3/TRBV12-4	TGTGCCAGCAGTAAAAGACTAGCGGCCCGGACTGGTACGCAGTATTTT	CASSKRLAARTGTQYF
TRBD2	few	TRBJ2-7	TRBV20-1	TGCAGTGCTAGACTGAGCGAGGGAGGGTACGAGCAGTACTTC	CSARLSEGGYEQYF
-	many	TRBJ2-6	TRBV2	TGTGCCAGCAGTGAACAGAGCTCTGGGGCCAACGTCCTGACTTTC	CASSEQSSGANVLTF
-	many	TRBJ1-2	TRBV10-2	TGCGCCAGCAGTGACCCCAGGGAGTTCGGCTACACCTTC	CASSDPREFGYTF
-	few	TRBJ1-6	TRBV6-1	TGTGCCAGCAGTGAAGCGGAGGGTTCACCCCTCCACTTT	CASSEAEGSPLHF